This TCR beta chain was retrieved from a study of regulatory T cells in long-lasting Graves disease. Notes on the study in general: A reduction in accuracy may have resulted from the small sample size.

This clonotype was recorded many times. Its matching antigen is unknown. Assembly of TCR beta libraries relied on iRepertoire HTBI primers together with Arm-PCR of CDR3 regions. Each CDR3 protein gets one entry after TCRdb re-called the multiplex PCR reads with MiXCR. The table includes around 360,000 distinct CDR3 sequences, about a sixth detected once. Per the germline V gene, CDR1 is MNHEY and CDR2 is SVGEGT. The V gene end was trimmed by 2 bases and the J gene end by 6 bases; junction bases not matched to a gene: 3. The CDR3 is 14 residues long. Noted time point: newly diagnosed GD, antithyroid drugs for less than 3 months. PBMCs provided the RNA from which the TCR library was made. The sample was also reused in another study, on T cells in Graves' hyperthyroidism and ophthalmopathy.

The sample here was peripheral blood mononuclear cells (PBMCs), taken at new diagnosis, from a patient treated with antithyroid drugs. The chain joins TRBV6-2 or TRBV6-3 to TRBJ2-1, with 8 bases lining up with TRBD2. The TCR comes from a woman aged 18-29 years with Graves disease. CDR3 amino acids: CASSYPGTSNEQFF. DNA of the CDR3: TGTGCCAGCAGTTACCCGGGGACTAGCAATGAGCAGTTCTTC.